The entry that follows covers one T cell receptor (beta chain) sequence. This CDR3 comprises 15 residues. Germline CDR1 reads SGHVS; CDR2 reads FQNEAQ. Trimming took 7 bases from V and 2 from J; bases not matched to a gene: 5. After extraction with the RNeasy kit, about 0.5 to 1 ug of the RNA was reverse transcribed using random hexamers. MiXCR, run by TCRdb on the immunoSEQ multiplex PCR reads, gives a single entry per CDR3 protein. The data contain about 130,000 distinct CDR3 sequences, about 90% of them singletons. This sample was included in a study of CD8 T cells in Susac syndrome. The TCR comes from a human donor with multiple sclerosis. The material sequenced was CD8+ T cells from PBMCs. V and J are TRBV7-8 and TRBJ2-2, with 9 bases identical to TRBD2. CDR3 sequence: CASTAGGGNTGELFF. In nucleotides, the CDR3 is TGTGCCAGCACCGCGGGGGGGGGAAACACCGGGGAGCTGTTTTTT.